This TCR beta chain was sequenced during a study of shared clonotypes between healthy human individuals. Study-level background: The composition of the donors was two women and a few men aged 18 to 49.

Study-wide points: Unshared clonotypes carried lower generation probabilities than those common to all four donors.

The authors divided CD4+ cells into CD45RA+ naive and CD45RA-negative memory subsets. With respect to this clone: Its specificity is unknown.

V trimming: 8 bases; J trimming: 5 bases; junction bases outside the gene matches: 7. This CDR3 has 14 amino acids. The germline CDR1 and CDR2 sequences are MNHNY and SVGAGI (reference sequence). The input for sorted-subset replicate PCRs was about 200 ng DNA, around 30,000 T cell genomes. The repertoire was sequenced with immunoSEQ multiplex PCR; TCRdb's copy has only in-frame clones and lacks some. In the table there are approximately 1,500,000 clones, around 95% of which are singletons. The receptor was derived from a man between 25 and 39 years old in good health. The specimen sequenced was naive CD4+ T cells sorted from blood. Sample subset: CD45RA+ positively selected. This sequence joins TRBV6-6 and TRBJ2-1, with 9 positions matching TRBD2. The CDR3 region has the DNA TGTGCCAGCCTTACTAGCGGGCCCCACAATGAGCAGTTCTTC. Its translation: CASLTSGPHNEQFF.